This T cell receptor (beta chain) came from a study of cytomegalovirus exposure and HLA in healthy donors. Turning to the study itself: The 120 validation repertoires and the approximately 630 first-cohort repertoires shared a platform, a later analysis reported.

Study-level points and caveats: Altogether, 150 to 200 TCR beta chains were recorded as cytomegalovirus-associated.

On this clone: No antigen is known for it.

Germline values: CDR1 SGHRS, CDR2 YFSETQ. This CDR3 spans 15 amino acids. Trimming left V 1 base short and J 4 bases short, with 11 bases between. Separate from the roughly 670-subject first cohort, the roughly 130-subject validation cohort was the one that the donors belonged to. Sequencing was performed with immunoSEQ multiplex PCR; in TCRdb, only in-frame clones are kept and a portion is missing. The sample has about 190,000 clones, more than 70% seen once. This rearrangement joins TRBV5-1 to TRBJ1-4, with a weak D call TRBD1 (6 bases). The sequence was collected from a woman younger than 35 in good health and CMV-seronegative. Sequenced material: PBMCs. In DNA, the CDR3 is TGCGCCAGCAGCTTGACAGGGTTCAATAATGAAAAACTGTTTTTT. This codes for CASSLTGFNNEKLFF.